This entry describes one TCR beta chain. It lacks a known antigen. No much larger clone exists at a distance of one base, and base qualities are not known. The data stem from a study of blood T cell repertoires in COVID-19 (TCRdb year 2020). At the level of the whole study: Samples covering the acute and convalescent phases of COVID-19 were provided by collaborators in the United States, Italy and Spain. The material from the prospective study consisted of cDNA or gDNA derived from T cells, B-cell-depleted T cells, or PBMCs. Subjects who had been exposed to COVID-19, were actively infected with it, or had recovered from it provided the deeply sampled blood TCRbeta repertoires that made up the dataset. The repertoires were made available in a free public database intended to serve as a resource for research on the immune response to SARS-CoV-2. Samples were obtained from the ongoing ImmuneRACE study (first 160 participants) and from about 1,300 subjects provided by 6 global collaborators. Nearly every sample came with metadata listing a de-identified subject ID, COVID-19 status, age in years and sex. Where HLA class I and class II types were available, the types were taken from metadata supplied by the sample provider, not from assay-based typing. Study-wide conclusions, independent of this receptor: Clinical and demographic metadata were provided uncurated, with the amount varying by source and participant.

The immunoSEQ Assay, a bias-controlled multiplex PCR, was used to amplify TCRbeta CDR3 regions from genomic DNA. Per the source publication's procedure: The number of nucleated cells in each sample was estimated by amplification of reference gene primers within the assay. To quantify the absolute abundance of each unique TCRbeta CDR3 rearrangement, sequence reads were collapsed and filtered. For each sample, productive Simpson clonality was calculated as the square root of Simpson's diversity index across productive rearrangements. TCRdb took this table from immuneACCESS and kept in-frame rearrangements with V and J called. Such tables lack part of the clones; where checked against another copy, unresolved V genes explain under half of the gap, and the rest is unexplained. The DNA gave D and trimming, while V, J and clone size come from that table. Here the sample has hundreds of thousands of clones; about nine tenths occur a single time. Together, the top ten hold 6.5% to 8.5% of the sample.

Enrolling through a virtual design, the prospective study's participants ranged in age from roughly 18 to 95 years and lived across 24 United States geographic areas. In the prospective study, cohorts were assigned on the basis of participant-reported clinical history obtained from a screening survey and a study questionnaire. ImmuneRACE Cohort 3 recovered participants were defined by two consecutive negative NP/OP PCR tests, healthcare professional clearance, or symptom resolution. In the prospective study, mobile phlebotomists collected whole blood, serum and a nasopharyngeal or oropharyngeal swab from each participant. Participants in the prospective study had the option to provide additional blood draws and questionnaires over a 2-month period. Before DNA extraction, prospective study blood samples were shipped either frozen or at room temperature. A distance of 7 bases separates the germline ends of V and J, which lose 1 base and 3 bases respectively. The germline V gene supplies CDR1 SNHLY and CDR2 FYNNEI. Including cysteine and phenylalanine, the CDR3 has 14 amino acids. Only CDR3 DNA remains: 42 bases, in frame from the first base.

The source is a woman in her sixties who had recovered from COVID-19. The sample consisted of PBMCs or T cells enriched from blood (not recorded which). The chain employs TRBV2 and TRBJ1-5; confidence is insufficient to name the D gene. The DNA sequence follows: TGTGCCAGCAGTGAAGTACACGACAATCAGCCCCAGCATTTT. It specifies CASSEVHDNQPQHF. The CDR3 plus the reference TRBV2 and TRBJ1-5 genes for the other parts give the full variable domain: EPEVTQTPSHQVTQMGQEVILRCVPISNHLYFYWYRQILGQKVEFLVSFYNNEISEKSEIFDDQFSVERPDGSNFTLKIRSTKLEDSAMYFCASSEVHDNQPQHFGDGTRLSIL.